A single sample gave rise to the 4 T cell receptor beta chains below, sequenced in a study of blood T cell repertoires in COVID-19. The protocol was immunoSEQ multiplex PCR, while the TCRdb copy is restricted to in-frame clones and leaves out a portion. The repertoire holds approximately 200,000 clones, with about 81% as singletons. The sample comprised PBMCs or T cells enriched from blood (not recorded which). These TCRs come from a man in his forties who had recovered from COVID-19.

The chain is built from TRBV19 and TRBJ2-1, with 7 positions matching TRBD1. Germline CDR1 and CDR2: LNHDA and SQIVND (reference sequence). V dropped 4 bases and J dropped 2; count of bases not matched to a gene: 8. CDR3 length: 16 residues. CDR3 amino acids: CASSRSKGAPYNEQFF. In nucleotides, the CDR3 is TGTGCCAGTAGTAGATCCAAGGGGGCCCCCTACAATGAGCAGTTCTTC. The full variable domain, its missing parts supplied by reference TRBV19 and TRBJ2-1, is DGGITQSPKYLFRKEGQNVTLSCEQNLNHDAMYWYRQDPGQGLRLIYYSQIVNDFQKGDIAEGYSVSREKKESFPLTVTSAQKNPTAFYLCASSRSKGAPYNEQFFGPGTRLTVL.

The rearrangement joins TRBV25-1 to TRBJ2-7, with D tentatively TRBD1 (5 bases). This CDR3 comprises 14 residues. Germline assignment: CDR1 MGHDK and CDR2 SYGVNS. The V end was cut by 1 base, the J end by 3 bases, with 10 bases between. CDR3 in amino acids: CASSEWGSGYEQYF. The CDR3 DNA follows: TGTGCCAGCAGTGAATGGGGCTCGGGCTACGAGCAGTACTTC.

V and J are TRBV15 and TRBJ2-7; 9 nucleotides agree with TRBD1. The CDR3 runs to 17 residues. The ends lost 0 bases at V and 2 bases at J; junction bases unmatched: 8. The germline V gene has CDR1 LNHNV and CDR2 YYDKDF (reference sequence). CDR3 bases: TGTGCCACCAGCAGAGAGTCTGGGACAGGGTTGGCCTACGAGCAGTACTTC. It translates to CATSRESGTGLAYEQYF.

The chain recombines TRBV6-2 or TRBV6-3 with TRBJ1-5; D is possibly TRBD1 (5 bases). V was shortened by 4 bases and J by 7 bases, with 8 bases between the two germline ends. Germline CDR1 and CDR2: MNHEY and SVGEGT. The CDR3 sequence is 12 residues long. CDR3 nucleotide sequence: TGTGCCAGCAGTTTCGGGGGACAGCCCCAGCATTTT. It is translated as CASSFGGQPQHF.